One sample yielded the 19 T cell receptor beta chains listed below, sequenced in a study of T cells after yellow fever vaccination. TCRdb re-called the 5' RACE reads with MiXCR, one entry per CDR3 protein. The sample holds 300,000 to 400,000 distinct CDR3 sequences, around 13% seen once. The specimen was CD4+ T cells sorted from PBMCs, collected 15 days after the yellow fever booster vaccination. Receptor source: a man between 18 and 35 years old who received the YFV17D yellow fever vaccine.

This chain uses TRBV20-1 with TRBJ2-3, with D uncertain. CDR3 length: 15 residues. The germline gives CDR1 DFQATT, CDR2 SNEGSKA (reference sequence). The germline V and J ends were trimmed by 3 bases and 0 bases, with 13 bases remaining between them. CDR3 region: CSASSLSWSTDTQYF. DNA for the CDR3: TGCAGTGCTAGCTCCCTCTCCTGGAGCACAGATACGCAGTATTTT.

The rearrangement uses TRBV9 and TRBJ1-4; the D gene is possibly TRBD1 (5 bases). Trimming took 0 bases from V and 6 from J, leaving 15 bases between them. CDR3 size: 16 residues. Germline CDR1 is SGDLS and CDR2 is YYNGEE. The CDR3 DNA reads as TGTGCCAGCAGCGTAGGTCGGCAGGGTTTTTATGAAAAACTGTTTTTT. Encoded protein: CASSVGRQGFYEKLFF.

This clonotype was counted only a few times. The chain couples TRBV27 to TRBJ2-3, with D tentatively TRBD2 (7 bases). Trimming stripped 6 bases from V and 2 bases from J, with 18 bases between. Germline V CDR1 and CDR2: MNHEY, SMNVEV (reference sequence). The CDR3 sequence is 16 residues long. The CDR3 reads CASRPRGAGDTDTQYF. CDR3 coding DNA: TGTGCCAGCAGGCCAAGGGGGGCGGGGGACACAGATACGCAGTATTTT.

The chain employs TRBV7-3 and TRBJ1-1; 8 bases match TRBD1. The J segment lost 4 bases and the V segment lost 4 bases, leaving 11 bases of the junction unmatched. CDR3 size: 16 residues. CDR1 is SGHTA, CDR2 FQGTGA, per germline. The CDR3, as DNA: TGTGCCAGCAGCTATTGGGTTGGACAGGGCAGCACTGAAGCTTTCTTT. Protein product: CASSYWVGQGSTEAFF.

This clonotype was found a few times. The gene calls are TRBV4-3 and TRBJ1-1, with D maybe TRBD1 (5 bases). V shed 0 bases and J shed 5 bases, with 16 bases lying between them. Germline values: CDR1 LGHNA, CDR2 YSLEER. The CDR3 has 16 residues. In DNA form, the CDR3 reads TGCGCCAGCAGCCAAGATACAAGGGGTGGTTGGACTGAAGCTTTCTTT. This encodes CASSQDTRGGWTEAFF.

This clonotype has just a few counts. The CDR3 is CSAGQGGLYGYTF. The CDR3 DNA reads as TGCAGTGCCGGACAGGGTGGGCTCTATGGCTACACCTTC. The chain recombines TRBV20-1 with TRBJ1-2; 8 bases map to TRBD1. The CDR3 consists of 13 residues. After removal of 6 bases from V and 4 bases from J, the junction contained 7 bases not matched to a gene. Germline V gene sequence: CDR1 DFQATT, CDR2 SNEGSKA (reference sequence).

The chain uses TRBV24-1 and TRBJ2-1; D perhaps matches TRBD1 (6 bases). The CDR3 is 16 residues long. V was pared by 5 bases and J by 6 bases, with 19 bases between. Germline CDR1 is KGHDR and CDR2 is SFDVKD. The CDR3 region has the DNA TGTGCCACCAGTGTACAGGGAGAAACTTTAAGCAATGAGCAGTTCTTC. Translated, it gives CATSVQGETLSNEQFF.

This clonotype was counted between two and nine times. The chain is built from TRBV20-1 and TRBJ2-3; possibly TRBD1 or TRBD2 for D (5 bases each). Deletions cut 0 bases from V and 3 bases from J, with 10 bases between. CDR3 size: 14 residues. CDR1 DFQATT and CDR2 SNEGSKA come from the germline V gene (reference sequence). CDR3 nucleotides: TGCAGTGCTAGAGATCCGTGGGGGACAGATACGCAGTATTTT. It specifies CSARDPWGTDTQYF.

V usage is TRBV7-8 and J usage is TRBJ2-1, with D perhaps matching TRBD1 (5 bases). Trimming left V 2 bases short and J 6 bases short, with 14 bases between. The CDR3 loop spans 15 amino acids. Germline V gives CDR1 SGHVS, CDR2 FQNEAQ. CDR3 protein: CASSLSQGRVNEQFF. The CDR3 DNA reads TGTGCCAGCAGCTTATCGCAGGGAAGGGTCAATGAGCAGTTCTTC. The entire variable domain, with the rest obtained from reference TRBV7-8 and TRBJ2-1, is as follows: GAGVSQSPRYKVAKRGQDVALRCDPISGHVSLFWYQQALGQGPEFLTYFQNEAQLDKSGLPSDRFFAERPEGSVSTLKIQRTQQEDSAVYLCASSLSQGRVNEQFFGPGTRLTVL.

The chain has TRBV9 and TRBJ2-7; D gene uncertain. V was trimmed by 4 bases and J by 5 bases, leaving 19 bases between them. This CDR3 has 15 residues. Germline CDR1 is SGDLS and CDR2 is YYNGEE. The CDR3 DNA is TGTGCCAGCAGCCCCCGGTCAAGGTGGATGGACGAGCAGTACTTC. As protein: CASSPRSRWMDEQYF.

The chain recombines TRBV6-5 with TRBJ2-3, with D unresolved. Germline CDR1 MNHEY, CDR2 SVGAGI. The V and J ends lost 2 bases and 2 bases respectively, with 8 bases between them. CDR3 length equals 14 residues. CDR3 loop: CASSYERVTDTQYF. The CDR3 DNA follows: TGTGCCAGCAGTTACGAAAGGGTCACAGATACGCAGTATTTT.

The chain is built from TRBV10-3 and TRBJ2-7; D might be TRBD2 (6 bases). With 10 bases removed from V and 6 bases from J, the gap between germline ends came to 16 bases. CDR3 size: 12 residues. The V gene's germline CDR1 is ENHRY and CDR2 SYGVKD. The CDR3 loop reads CATGGATTEQYF. CDR3 in DNA: TGTGCCACTGGCGGGGCCACCACCGAGCAGTACTTC.

This clonotype was found a few times. The V and J genes are TRBV20-1 and TRBJ1-2; 7 bases are shared with TRBD1. The germline CDR1 and CDR2 sequences are DFQATT and SNEGSKA (reference sequence). This CDR3 is 14 amino acids long. V lost 4 bases to trimming and J lost 3 bases; unmatched junction nucleotides: 8. CDR3 amino acids: CSANLGTADYGYTF. In DNA, the CDR3 is TGCAGTGCTAATCTCGGGACAGCCGACTATGGCTACACCTTC.

This clonotype was detected only a few times. The V and J genes are TRBV6-2 or TRBV6-3 and TRBJ1-1; maybe TRBD1 (5 bases). CDR3 length equals 15 residues. Trimming removed 5 bases at V and 7 bases at J, with 20 bases between. Germline CDR1 reads MNHEY; CDR2 reads SVGEGT. This chain's CDR3 is CASSLLHDRTYEAFF. The CDR3 DNA sequence: TGTGCCAGCAGTCTACTCCATGACAGAACTTATGAAGCTTTCTTT.

The chain recombines TRBV11-2 with TRBJ1-2, with 9 nucleotides matching TRBD1. The CDR3 extends over 12 amino acids. The J segment lost 7 bases and the V segment lost 9 bases, leaving 6 bases of the junction unmatched. Germline CDR1 SGHAT, CDR2 FQNNGV. CDR3 DNA: TGTGCCAGTAAGGGACAGGGCCGTGGCTACACCTTC. It specifies CASKGQGRGYTF.

By sample share, this clonotype is medium-sized. V gene TRBV20-1 combines with J gene TRBJ2-1; TRBD2 matches 15 bases. Germline CDR1 is DFQATT and CDR2 is SNEGSKA (reference sequence). The V gene end was trimmed by 6 bases and the J gene end by 7 bases; junction bases not matched to a gene: 4. This CDR3 has 14 amino acids. CDR3: CSAGLAGGPNEQFF. The CDR3 bases are TGCAGTGCCGGACTAGCGGGGGGGCCAAATGAGCAGTTCTTC.

The chain recombines TRBV4-1 with TRBJ2-5, with D perhaps TRBD2 (6 bases). Trimming removed 0 bases at V and 0 bases at J, with 8 bases between. The CDR3 covers 15 residues. In germline, CDR1 is MGHRA, CDR2 YSYEKL. This CDR3 is CASSQERGNQETQYF. CDR3 nucleotides: TGCGCCAGCAGCCAAGAACGGGGGAACCAAGAGACCCAGTACTTC.

J is TRBJ1-2 and V is TRBV5-1; TRBD1 matches 8 bases. CDR1 is SGHRS and CDR2 is YFSETQ in the germline V gene. The CDR3 loop spans 15 amino acids. V lost 4 bases, J lost 5 bases, and 10 bases stayed unmatched. CDR3 residues: CASSEQTGASYGYTF. CDR3 DNA: TGCGCCAGCAGCGAACAGACAGGGGCCTCGTATGGCTACACCTTC.

The rearrangement uses TRBV6-6 and TRBJ2-5; 7 nucleotides agree with TRBD2. Unmatched junction bases numbered 4, after V lost 4 bases and J lost 5 bases. Germline CDR1 is MNHNY and CDR2 is SVGAGI (reference sequence). This CDR3 has 13 amino acids. CDR3 in amino acids: CASSSGTTETQYF. In nucleotides, the CDR3 is TGTGCCAGCAGTTCCGGGACTACGGAGACCCAGTACTTC.